The present T cell receptor beta chain was sequenced within a study of spatial heterogeneity in lung cancer. Overall study: The average count in raw reads for each unique TCR and UMI combination exceeded nine appearances. General observations from the study: Follow-up blood showed ubiquitous expanded tumor TCRs less than blood at resection did.

Each TCR cDNA molecule carried a unique molecular identifier. TCRdb independently ran MiXCR on the 5' RACE reads; one entry per CDR3 protein. The data contain 82,000 or so distinct CDR3 sequences, roughly 12% of them singletons. On this clonotype itself: Its antigen is not known.

Time point denoted: sample taken at primary tumor resection. The study sequenced unsorted whole RNA from tumor, nontumor lung or frozen PBMC. Donors were roughly 70 untreated early-stage non-small cell lung cancer patients. This clonotype was sampled from a male donor with early-stage non-small cell lung cancer. The source material was PBMCs, sampled at surgery.

The CDR3 DNA reads TGTGCCAGCAGTGAATATCGGGGCCCTTCTAATGGCTACACCTTC. Its translation: CASSEYRGPSNGYTF. The chain uses TRBV6-1 and TRBJ1-2; possibly TRBD1 for D (5 bases). The V end lost 2 bases, the J end lost 6 bases, and 16 bases lay between the germline ends. The germline CDR1 and CDR2 sequences are MNHNS and SASEGT. CDR3 length: 15 residues.